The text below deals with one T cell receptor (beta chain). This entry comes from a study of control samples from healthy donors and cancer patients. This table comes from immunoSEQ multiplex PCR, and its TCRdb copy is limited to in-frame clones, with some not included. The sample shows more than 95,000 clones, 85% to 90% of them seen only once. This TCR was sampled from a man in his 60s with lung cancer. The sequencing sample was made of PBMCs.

CDR3 amino acids: CASSLDSYNTEAFF. DNA of the CDR3: TGTGCCAGCTCACTGGACAGTTATAACACTGAAGCTTTCTTT. V and J are TRBV18 and TRBJ1-1, with D perhaps TRBD1 (6 bases). CDR3 length equals 14 residues. In germline, CDR1 is KGHSH, CDR2 LQKENI. Trimming shortened V by 4 bases and J by 2 bases, and 11 bases separated the two germline ends.